These T cell receptor beta chains were read from a single sample in a study of blood T cell repertoires in COVID-19. TCRdb's table, derived via immunoSEQ multiplex PCR, lists solely in-frame clones and lacks some. The sample shows approximately 220,000 clones, 70% to 90% of them seen only once. The sequenced sample consisted of peripheral blood. The origin of the receptors is a man aged 45-60 years who had recovered from COVID-19. Each CDR3 is given with its conserved first and last residue. The order of the fields is V gene, clone size, J gene, CDR3 length, D gene, CDR3 protein, CDR3 DNA. The D gene is left open where the match is weak. Size is stated for part of the rows, as once, few or many counts, or as a class when the clone is expanded.

>TRBV28|.|TRBJ1-1|12|.
CASSLRDTKAFF
TGTGCCAGCAGTTTAAGGGACACGAAAGCTTTCTTT
>TRBV19|.|TRBJ1-1|16|.
CASSISGGMRNTEAFF
TGTGCCAGTAGTATAAGCGGGGGAATGAGGAACACTGAAGCTTTCTTT
>TRBV6-6|few|TRBJ1-5|15|.
CASSYRGNSNQPQHF
TGTGCCAGCAGTTACAGGGGTAATAGCAATCAGCCCCAGCATTTT
>TRBV2|once|TRBJ2-1|13|TRBD2
CASTSGSRNEQFF
TGTGCCAGCACCAGCGGGAGTAGGAATGAGCAGTTCTTC
>TRBV5-1|.|TRBJ2-5|15|.
CASSPNSGEGETQYF
TGCGCCAGCAGTCCAAACTCAGGGGAGGGAGAGACCCAGTACTTC
>TRBV10-1|.|TRBJ2-2|14|.
CASSDDSYTGELFF
TGCGCCAGCAGCGACGACAGTTACACCGGGGAGCTGTTTTTT
>TRBV19|few|TRBJ2-3|15|TRBD1
CASSLGTGSRNTQYF
TGTGCCAGTAGTCTAGGGACAGGGAGCCGTAATACGCAGTATTTT
>TRBV24-1|.|TRBJ2-1|17|TRBD2
CATSDKILAGGENEQFF
TGTGCCACCAGTGACAAGATACTAGCGGGAGGGGAAAATGAGCAGTTCTTC
>TRBV11-2|.|TRBJ2-1|15|TRBD2
CASSSRTSGYNEQFF
TGTGCCAGCAGCTCGCGGACTAGCGGCTACAATGAGCAGTTCTTC
>TRBV2|.|TRBJ1-5|15|.
CASRKRQDVNQPQHF
TGTGCCAGCCGGAAGCGGCAGGACGTAAATCAGCCCCAGCATTTT
>TRBV30|.|TRBJ2-7|12|TRBD1
CAWDRGPREQYF
TGTGCCTGGGACAGGGGGCCAAGGGAGCAGTACTTC
>TRBV14|.|TRBJ2-3|13|TRBD1
CASSRTGGNTQYF
TGTGCCAGCAGCCGGACAGGGGGGAATACGCAGTATTTT
>TRBV19|.|TRBJ2-7|13|.
CASSIERGYEQYF
TGTGCCAGTAGTATAGAGCGCGGCTACGAGCAGTACTTC
>TRBV10-3|once|TRBJ1-2|14|TRBD1
CATKDRGDNYGYTF
TGTGCCACCAAGGACAGGGGTGATAACTATGGCTACACCTTC
>TRBV5-1|few|TRBJ2-1|19|TRBD2
CASSSPETSGTRPYNEQFF
TGCGCCAGCAGCTCCCCCGAGACTAGCGGGACCCGACCCTACAATGAGCAGTTCTTC
>TRBV24-1|.|TRBJ2-7|12|.
CATSDLKGTVYF
TGTGCCACCAGTGATTTAAAAGGGACTGTGTACTTC
>TRBV28|.|TRBJ2-2|15|.
CASSLSGMNTGELFF
TGTGCCAGCAGTTTATCTGGCATGAACACCGGGGAGCTGTTTTTT
>TRBV19|.|TRBJ2-7|17|TRBD2
CASSISASGESSYEQYF
TGTGCCAGTAGTATTTCCGCTAGCGGGGAGAGCTCCTACGAGCAGTACTTC
>TRBV15|once|TRBJ2-7|15|.
CATSRERQAAYEQYF
TGTGCCACCAGCAGAGAACGCCAGGCAGCCTACGAGCAGTACTTC
>TRBV28|few|TRBJ2-5|16|.
CASKGRLAPNQETQYF
TGTGCCAGCAAAGGGCGGCTAGCACCAAACCAAGAGACCCAGTACTTC
>TRBV6-5|.|TRBJ1-2|11|.
CAADSGFGYTF
TGTGCCGCGGACAGTGGGTTCGGCTACACCTTC
>TRBV7-2|.|TRBJ2-7|16|TRBD2
CASSLGGPAGAREQYF
TGTGCCAGCAGCTTAGGAGGGCCAGCGGGAGCAAGAGAGCAGTACTTC
>TRBV19|.|TRBJ1-5|17|TRBD1
CASSIRGVGGANQPQHF
TGTGCCAGTAGTATCAGGGGGGTTGGGGGCGCTAATCAGCCCCAGCATTTT
>TRBV18|.|TRBJ2-2|16|TRBD2
CASSQTSGRQTGELFF
TGTGCCAGCTCACAAACTAGCGGGAGACAGACCGGGGAGCTGTTTTTT
>TRBV5-1|.|TRBJ2-1|12|.
CASSVSMNEQFF
TGCGCCAGCAGTGTTAGCATGAATGAGCAGTTCTTC
>TRBV7-9|.|TRBJ2-2|15|.
CASSLREINTGELFF
TGTGCCAGCAGCTTACGGGAGATAAACACCGGGGAGCTGTTTTTT